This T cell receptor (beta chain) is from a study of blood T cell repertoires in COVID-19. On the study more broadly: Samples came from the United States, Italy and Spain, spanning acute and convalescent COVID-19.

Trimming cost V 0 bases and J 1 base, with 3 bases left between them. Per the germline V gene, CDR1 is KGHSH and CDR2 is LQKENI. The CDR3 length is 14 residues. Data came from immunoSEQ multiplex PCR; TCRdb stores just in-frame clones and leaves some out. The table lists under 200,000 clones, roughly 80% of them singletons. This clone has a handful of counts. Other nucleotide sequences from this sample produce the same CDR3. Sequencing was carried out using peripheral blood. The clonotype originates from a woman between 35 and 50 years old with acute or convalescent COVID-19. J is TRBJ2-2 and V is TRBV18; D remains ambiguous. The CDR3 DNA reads TGTGCCAGCTCACCACCCAGGAACACCGGGGAGCTGTTTTTT. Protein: CASSPPRNTGELFF.